A selection of T cell receptor beta chains follows, all from one sample in a study of lymphopenia after photon versus proton radiotherapy. The repertoire was sequenced with immunoSEQ multiplex PCR; TCRdb's copy has only in-frame clones and lacks some. The data contain approximately 160,000 clones, around nine tenths of them singletons. The material sequenced was peripheral blood, taken from a patient treated with photon-based radiotherapy. The receptors stem from a man aged 45-60 years with gastric cancer. Both conserved end residues are part of each CDR3. A D gene is named only where the DNA matches it firmly. Size is stated for part of the rows, as once, few or many counts, or as a class when the clone is expanded.

v_gene,j_gene,d_gene,abundance,CDR3aa,CDR3nt
TRBV9,TRBJ2-7,TRBD2,-,CASSPGVAGTYEQYF,TGTGCCAGCAGCCCCGGGGTAGCGGGGACCTACGAGCAGTACTTC
TRBV28,TRBJ1-1,TRBD1,-,CASSLSGGGQTEAFF,TGTGCCAGCAGTTTATCGGGAGGGGGCCAAACTGAAGCTTTCTTT
TRBV4-2,TRBJ2-1,TRBD1,-,CASSQTGQGYNEQFF,TGTGCCAGCAGCCAAACGGGACAGGGGTACAATGAGCAGTTCTTC
TRBV7-2,TRBJ1-3,-,-,CASSLAQVSSGNTIYF,TGTGCCAGCAGCTTAGCACAGGTTAGCTCTGGAAACACCATATATTTT
TRBV30,TRBJ2-5,-,few,CAWSLQSETQYF,TGTGCCTGGAGCCTCCAATCGGAGACCCAGTACTTC
TRBV6-1,TRBJ1-5,-,-,CASSVQYNQPQHF,TGTGCCAGCAGTGTTCAATACAATCAGCCCCAGCATTTT
TRBV30,TRBJ2-1,TRBD2,-,CAWSVRGRADNEQFF,TGTGCCTGGAGTGTACGTGGGAGGGCCGACAATGAGCAGTTCTTC
TRBV11-3,TRBJ2-1,-,-,CASSLVGSDEQFF,TGTGCCAGCAGCTTAGTAGGGTCCGATGAGCAGTTCTTC
TRBV5-4,TRBJ2-7,-,-,CASSLSTGSYEQYF,TGTGCCAGCAGCTTGTCGACAGGTTCCTACGAGCAGTACTTC
TRBV6-1,TRBJ1-5,TRBD1,-,CASSGPGQGSNQPQHF,TGTGCCAGCAGTGGCCCGGGACAGGGTAGCAATCAGCCCCAGCATTTT
TRBV5-1,TRBJ2-5,-,-,CASSFSSETQYF,TGCGCCAGCAGCTTTAGCAGTGAGACCCAGTACTTC
TRBV6-1,TRBJ2-3,TRBD2,-,CASSVRTSGSRAQYF,TGTGCCAGCAGCGTCAGGACTAGCGGGAGTCGGGCGCAGTATTTT
TRBV9,TRBJ2-2,-,-,CASSRGPGHTGELFF,TGTGCCAGCAGCCGGGGCCCAGGGCACACCGGGGAGCTGTTTTTT
TRBV9,TRBJ2-3,-,-,CASSVGRFLSTDTQYF,TGTGCCAGCAGCGTGGGCCGTTTTCTTAGCACAGATACGCAGTATTTT
TRBV29-1,TRBJ2-1,-,-,CSVVALSSYNEQFF,TGCAGCGTTGTTGCGCTTAGCTCCTACAATGAGCAGTTCTTC